Detailed here is one T cell receptor (beta chain). As yet, its antigen is unknown. cDNA libraries for TRB were generated by 5' RACE incorporating UMI labels. TCRdb reanalyzed the 5' RACE reads, giving one entry per CDR3 protein sequence and no DNA. The repertoire table contains about 58,000 distinct CDR3 sequences. The source of the sample is a study of CXCR3-negative and CXCR3-positive naive CD8 T cells. General study findings and limits: Higher TRB CDR3 hydrophobicity marked CXCR3-positive naive cells relative to CXCR3-negative naive cells. After cryopreservation, CXCR3 expression dropped partially; most assays used fresh PBMCs.

CDR3 length: 16 residues. Germline values: CDR1 LGHNA, CDR2 YSLEER. This TCR came from a human donor in good health. Some clones in this sample may be carry-over from other donors' samples. The sequenced sample consisted of naive CXCR3- CD8+ T cells from blood. Subset specified: CD45RO-CCR7+CD27+CD95- naive CD8+ T cells lacking CXCR3 (TNR3-). The V gene is TRBV4-3, the J gene TRBJ1-2. The CDR3 here is CASSQEGTYKNYGYTF.